These 9 T cell receptor beta chains were all obtained from the same sample, sequenced in a study of human T cells and chemical hapten exposure. Time point in this sample: patch test 3, about 24 weeks after DPC sensitization. Specified treatment: therapeutic diphenylcyclopropenone sensitization with weekly scalp DPC. TCRdb independently ran MiXCR on the RACE reads; one entry per CDR3 protein. This table holds more than 45,000 distinct CDR3 sequences, around an eighth found once. Sequences were derived from whole blood, sampled in connection with sensitization to the hapten diphenylcyclopropenone (DPC). The receptors stem from a man aged 25-45 years with alopecia areata. Some clones in this sample may be carry-over from other donors' samples.

This clonotype was counted a few times. The V gene is TRBV15, the J gene TRBJ2-1, with D possibly TRBD1 on 5 matching bases. Germline V CDR1 and CDR2: LNHNV, YYDKDF (reference sequence). Trimming removed 0 bases from V and 4 bases from J, with 13 bases in between. This CDR3 region has 16 residues. The CDR3 loop is CATSRDGRGPYNEQFF. In nucleotides, the CDR3 is TGTGCCACCAGCAGAGATGGAAGGGGCCCGTACAATGAGCAGTTCTTC.

This clonotype was seen ten or more times. The chain employs TRBV24-1 and TRBJ2-5; D is unresolved. The CDR3 loop spans 11 amino acids. Trimming took 7 bases from V and 3 from J, leaving 5 bases between them. CDR1 KGHDR and CDR2 SFDVKD come from the germline V gene. The CDR3 is CATSQKETQYF. As DNA, the CDR3 is TGTGCCACCAGCCAAAAAGAGACCCAGTACTTC.

This clonotype was detected many times. V and J are TRBV29-1 and TRBJ2-3; D remains unclear. Between the trimmed V and J ends, which lost 5 bases and 3 bases, there was a span of 12 bases. Germline values: CDR1 SQVTM, CDR2 ANQGSEA. This CDR3 contains 13 residues. The CDR3 DNA reads TGCAGCGTTTTAGTACGGGCTACAGATACGCAGTATTTT. Translated: CSVLVRATDTQYF.

Many counts were recorded for this clonotype. J is TRBJ2-2 and V is TRBV30; the match to TRBD2 covers 8 bases. Losses at the gene ends were 0 bases for V and 3 bases for J; bases not matched to a gene: 3. Germline lookup yields CDR1 GTSNPN and CDR2 SVGIG (reference sequence). The CDR3 totals 15 residues. The CDR3 sequence: CAWSVGRVYTGELFF. The CDR3 DNA is TGTGCCTGGAGTGTCGGGAGGGTTTACACCGGGGAGCTGTTTTTT.

There are many counts of this clonotype. The J gene is TRBJ1-5, the V gene TRBV6-4; 7 bases fit TRBD1. The CDR3 sequence is 15 residues long. Germline values: CDR1 MRHNA, CDR2 SNTAGT. Trimming at V came to 2 bases and at J to 2 bases, leaving 3 bases not matched to a gene. DNA of the CDR3: TGTGCCAGCAGTGACCAGGGGGGGGGCAATCAGCCCCAGCATTTT. Translating it yields CASSDQGGGNQPQHF.

This clonotype was picked up a small number of times. The chain joins TRBV6-1 to TRBJ2-1; possible D gene TRBD1, 6 bases. V lost 6 bases and J lost 8, with 14 bases in between. CDR1 and CDR2 from the germline V gene are MNHNS and SASEGT. This CDR3 comprises 13 residues. CDR3 in DNA: TGTGCCAGCAGCCAGGACAGAAGCTATGAGCAGTTCTTC. Translation: CASSQDRSYEQFF.

This clonotype appeared many times. The gene calls are TRBV20-1 and TRBJ1-2; a possible D gene is TRBD1 (5 bases). The germline V gene encodes CDR1 DFQATT and CDR2 SNEGSKA (reference sequence). This CDR3 comprises 13 residues. Trimming shortened V by 1 base and J by 8 bases, and 14 bases separated the two germline ends. The CDR3 DNA follows: TGCAGTGCTAGAGTGGCAGGGCGACGGGGCTACACCTTC. This codes for CSARVAGRRGYTF.

The chain carries TRBV10-3 and TRBJ1-5; no clear D. Trimming removed 0 bases at V and 2 bases at J, with 11 bases between. The germline V gene encodes CDR1 ENHRY and CDR2 SYGVKD. The CDR3 is 16 amino acids. In DNA form, the CDR3 reads TGTGCCATCAGTGAGTCGAGCCGGGAGGGCAATCAGCCCCAGCATTTT. Residues: CAISESSREGNQPQHF.

This clonotype has just a few counts. This chain's CDR3 is CASSLTGGTGELFF. CDR3 coding DNA: TGTGCCAGCAGTTTAACAGGGGGTACCGGGGAGCTGTTTTTT. V is TRBV28 and J is TRBJ2-2, with 8 bases matching TRBD1. The CDR3 spans 14 residues. The V and J ends lost 2 bases and 5 bases, in that order; junction bases with no gene match: 1. Per the germline V gene, CDR1 is MDHEN and CDR2 is SYDVKM.